This record looks at one TCR beta chain sequence and its context. Measured with immunoSEQ multiplex PCR; TCRdb has only the in-frame clones, and not every one. This repertoire shows 400,000 or so clones, around 86% found once; its top ten account for less than 3.5%. This record belongs to a study of blood T cell repertoires in COVID-19. Study-wide context: The United States, Italy and Spain were the sources of the acute and convalescent COVID-19 samples.

V lost 1 base to trimming and J lost 5 bases, with 12 bases between them. This CDR3 has 15 residues. CDR1 and CDR2 (germline): LGHDT, YNNKEL (reference sequence). The sample was peripheral blood. The TCR sequence derives from a human donor in a cohort sampled during active COVID-19. This rearrangement joins TRBV3-1 (or the pseudogene TRBV3-2) to TRBJ1-5, with D unresolved. The CDR3 spells CASSQGGIGDQPQHF. The CDR3, as DNA: TGTGCCAGCAGCCAAGGAGGTATAGGAGATCAGCCCCAGCATTTT.